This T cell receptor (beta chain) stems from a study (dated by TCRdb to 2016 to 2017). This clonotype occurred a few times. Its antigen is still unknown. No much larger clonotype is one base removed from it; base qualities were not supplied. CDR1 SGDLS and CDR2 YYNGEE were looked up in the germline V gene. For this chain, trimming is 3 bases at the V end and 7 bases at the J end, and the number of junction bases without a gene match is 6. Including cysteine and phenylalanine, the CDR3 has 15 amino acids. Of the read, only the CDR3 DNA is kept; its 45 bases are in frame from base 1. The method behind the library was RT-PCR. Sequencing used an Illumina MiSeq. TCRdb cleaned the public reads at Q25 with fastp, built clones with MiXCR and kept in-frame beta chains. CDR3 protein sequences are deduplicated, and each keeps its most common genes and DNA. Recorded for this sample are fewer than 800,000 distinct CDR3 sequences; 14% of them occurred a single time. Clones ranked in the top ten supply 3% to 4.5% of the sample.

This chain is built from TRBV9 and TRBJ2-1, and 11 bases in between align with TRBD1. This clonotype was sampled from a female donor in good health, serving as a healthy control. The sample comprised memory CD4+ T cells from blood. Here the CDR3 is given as CASSDRTGGFNEQFF. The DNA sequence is TGTGCCAGCAGCGATCGGACAGGGGGCTTTAATGAGCAGTTCTTC.